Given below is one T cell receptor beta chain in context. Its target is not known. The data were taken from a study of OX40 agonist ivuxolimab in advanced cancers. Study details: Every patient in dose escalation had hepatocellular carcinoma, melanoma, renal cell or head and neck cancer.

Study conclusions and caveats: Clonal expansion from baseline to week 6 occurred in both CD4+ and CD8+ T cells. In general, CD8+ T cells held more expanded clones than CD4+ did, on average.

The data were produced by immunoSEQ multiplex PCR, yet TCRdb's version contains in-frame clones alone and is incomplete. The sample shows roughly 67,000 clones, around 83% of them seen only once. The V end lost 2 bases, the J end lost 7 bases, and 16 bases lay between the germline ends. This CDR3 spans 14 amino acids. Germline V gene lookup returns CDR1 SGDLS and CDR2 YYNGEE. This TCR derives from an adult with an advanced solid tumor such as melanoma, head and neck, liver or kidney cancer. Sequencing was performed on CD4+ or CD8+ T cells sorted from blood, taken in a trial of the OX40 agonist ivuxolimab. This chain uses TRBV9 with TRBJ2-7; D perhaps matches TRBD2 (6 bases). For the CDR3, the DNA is TGTGCCAGCAGCGTTGGGACTGCGTTCCCTGAGCAGTACTTC. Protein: CASSVGTAFPEQYF.